This TCR beta chain was recorded in a study of blood T cell repertoires in COVID-19. Here immunoSEQ multiplex PCR was the method, and the copy in TCRdb shows in-frame clones only, minus some. The top ten hold 5% to 5.5% of the sample, which has approximately 360,000 clones, around 83% seen once. Germline CDR1 MNHEY, CDR2 SVGAGI. The CDR3 consists of 12 residues. The V end was cut by 10 bases, the J end by 4 bases, with 13 bases between. This TCR derives from a woman aged 45-60 years who had recovered from COVID-19. The chain joins TRBV6-5 to TRBJ1-1, with D unclear. Sequenced: PBMCs or T cells enriched from blood (not recorded which). DNA for the CDR3: TGTGCCACCCGATTCCCGAGCACTGAAGCTTTCTTT. Protein product: CATRFPSTEAFF.